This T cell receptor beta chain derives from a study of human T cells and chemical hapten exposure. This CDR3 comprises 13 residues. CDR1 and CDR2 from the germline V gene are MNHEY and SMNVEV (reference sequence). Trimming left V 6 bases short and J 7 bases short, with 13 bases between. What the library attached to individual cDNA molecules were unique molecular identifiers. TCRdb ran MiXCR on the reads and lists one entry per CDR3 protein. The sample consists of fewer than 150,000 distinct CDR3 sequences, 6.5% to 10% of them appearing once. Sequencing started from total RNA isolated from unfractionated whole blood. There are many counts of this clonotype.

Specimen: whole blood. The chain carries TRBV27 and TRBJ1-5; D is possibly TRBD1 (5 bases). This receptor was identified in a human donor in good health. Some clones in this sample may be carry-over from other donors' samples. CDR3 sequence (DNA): TGTGCCAGCAGACGGACTGGGGGGCAGCCCCAGCATTTT. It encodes CASRRTGGQPQHF.